One and the same sample provided the 24 T cell receptor beta chains below, sequenced in a study of OX40 agonist ivuxolimab in advanced cancers. Method: immunoSEQ multiplex PCR; TCRdb's copy keeps in-frame clones and lacks some. The sample lists 50,000 to 70,000 clones; 84% were seen once. Source: CD4+ or CD8+ T cells sorted from blood, taken in a trial of the OX40 agonist ivuxolimab. The receptors originated from an adult with an advanced solid tumor such as melanoma, head and neck, liver or kidney cancer.

This chain links TRBV5-4 with TRBJ2-1, with a possible D match to TRBD2 (6 bases). Germline values: CDR1 SGHNT, CDR2 YYREEE (reference sequence). Trimming left V 4 bases short and J 1 base short, with 9 bases between. The CDR3 is 14 residues long. Here the CDR3 reads CASSARDSYNEQFF. In nucleotides, the CDR3 is TGTGCCAGCAGCGCGCGGGATTCCTACAATGAGCAGTTCTTC. Drawing the rest from reference TRBV5-4 and TRBJ2-1, the complete variable domain is ETGVTQSPTHLIKTRGQQVTLRCSSQSGHNTVSWYQQALGQGPQFIFQYYREEENGRGNFPPRFSGLQFPNYSSELNVNALELDDSALYLCASSARDSYNEQFFGPGTRLTVL.

The V gene is TRBV6-5, the J gene TRBJ2-7, with TRBD2 matching over 7 bases. Unmatched junction bases numbered 9, after V lost 1 base and J lost 6 bases. The CDR3 extends over 15 amino acids. In germline, CDR1 is MNHEY, CDR2 SVGAGI. DNA of the CDR3: TGTGCCAGCAGTTACTTGTCGGGGGGTGGTCTCGAGCAGTACTTC. Translating gives CASSYLSGGGLEQYF.

The chain recombines TRBV4-2 with TRBJ2-5; 11 nucleotides agree with TRBD2. With V trimmed by 4 bases and J by 0 bases, 4 bases remained unmatched. The length of the CDR3 is 16 residues. Per germline, CDR1 LGHNA and CDR2 YNFKEQ. Written as DNA, the CDR3 is TGTGCCAGCAGCCGAGTAGCGGGGGGGCACCAAGAGACCCAGTACTTC. Its protein product is CASSRVAGGHQETQYF.

This sequence joins TRBV9 and TRBJ2-2; D possibly uses TRBD1 or TRBD2 (7 bases each). Trimming left V 4 bases short and J 3 bases short, with 16 bases between. The CDR3 contains 16 residues. The germline CDR1 and CDR2 sequences are SGDLS and YYNGEE. The CDR3 region has the DNA TGTGCCAGCAGCTCGACAGGGCGGGGGTACACCGGGGAGCTGTTTTTT. Translation gives CASSSTGRGYTGELFF.

The V call is TRBV19, the J call TRBJ2-7, with D possibly being TRBD1 or TRBD2 (5 bases each). Germline V gene lookup returns CDR1 LNHDA and CDR2 SQIVND (reference sequence). V lost 3 bases to trimming and J lost 8 bases, with 20 bases between them. The CDR3 is made up of 15 amino acids. The CDR3 DNA sequence: TGTGCCAGTAGTATCGGGACGGCTACCTTTATCCAGCAGTACTTC. This sequence encodes CASSIGTATFIQQYF.

The chain joins TRBV19 to TRBJ2-2; 8 positions agree with TRBD1. V trimming: 6 bases; J trimming: 5 bases; junction bases outside the gene matches: 5. There are 14 residues in the CDR3. Germline-derived CDR1 and CDR2 are LNHDA and SQIVND (reference sequence). CDR3 bases: TGTGCCAGTAGACAAACAGGGGGAACCGGGGAGCTGTTTTTT. This translates into CASRQTGGTGELFF. Based on the CDR3 plus reference TRBV19 and TRBJ2-2, the full variable domain is DGGITQSPKYLFRKEGQNVTLSCEQNLNHDAMYWYRQDPGQGLRLIYYSQIVNDFQKGDIAEGYSVSREKKESFPLTVTSAQKNPTAFYLCASRQTGGTGELFFGEGSRLTVL.

The CDR3 here is CASILTRGSHYGYTF. The CDR3 bases are TGTGCCAGCATTCTAACAAGGGGCAGTCACTATGGCTACACCTTC. This chain links TRBV2 with TRBJ1-2; D is perhaps TRBD1 (5 bases). Trimming stripped 7 bases from V and 3 bases from J, with 18 bases between. CDR1 is SNHLY, CDR2 FYNNEI, per germline. The CDR3 length is 15 residues.

This clone appeared once. Written as DNA, the CDR3 is TGCAGTTCCAGACAGGGCAATGGCTACACCTTC. It encodes CSSRQGNGYTF. The gene calls are TRBV20-1 and TRBJ1-2, with 7 bases lining up with TRBD1. The trim removed 8 bases at V and 6 bases at J, leaving 6 bases unmatched. The CDR3 is made up of 11 amino acids. Germline V gives CDR1 DFQATT, CDR2 SNEGSKA (reference sequence).

V usage is TRBV10-3 and J usage is TRBJ2-7; 10 nucleotides line up with TRBD2. The CDR3 contains 16 residues. V shed 4 bases, J shed 0 bases, and the junction held 6 bases outside the gene matches. Germline V gene lookup returns CDR1 ENHRY and CDR2 SYGVKD. CDR3 in amino acids: CAISGVTSGLSYEQYF. CDR3 nucleotide sequence: TGTGCCATCAGTGGGGTGACTAGCGGGCTCTCCTACGAGCAGTACTTC.

V gene TRBV5-1 combines with J gene TRBJ2-1; 10 bases line up with TRBD2. V lost 7 bases to trimming and J lost 6 bases; unmatched junction nucleotides: 10. There are 15 residues in the CDR3. From germline, CDR1 is SGHRS and CDR2 YFSETQ. The CDR3 region is CASRPTSGAINEQFF. Here the CDR3 DNA reads TGCGCCAGCCGCCCAACTAGCGGGGCGATCAATGAGCAGTTCTTC.

The chain has TRBV10-3 and TRBJ1-5; 7 bases map to TRBD1. CDR3 size: 15 residues. V was clipped by 8 bases and J by 4 bases; unmatched bases: 11. Looked up from germline, CDR1 is ENHRY and CDR2 is SYGVKD. CDR3 sequence (DNA): TGTGCCATCGGGATAGACAGGGTCTCAAATCAGCCCCAGCATTTT. This translates into CAIGIDRVSNQPQHF.

The chain recombines TRBV28 with TRBJ1-1; the D is unclear. The V gene lost 8 bases and the J gene lost 7 bases, with 11 bases spanning the gap. The CDR3 spans 11 residues. Germline V gene data show CDR1 as MDHEN and CDR2 as SYDVKM. CDR3 in amino acids: CASGSELEAFF. The CDR3, as DNA: TGTGCCAGCGGCTCGGAGCTTGAAGCTTTCTTT.

The chain joins TRBV5-1 to TRBJ2-1; possible D gene TRBD1, 5 bases. V lost 7 bases, J lost 0 bases, and 11 bases lay in between. Germline assignment: CDR1 SGHRS and CDR2 YFSETQ. The CDR3 length is 14 residues. The CDR3 protein is CASGIDSSYNEQFF. CDR3 bases: TGCGCCAGCGGGATTGACAGCTCCTACAATGAGCAGTTCTTC.

The chain couples TRBV15 to TRBJ1-2, with a possible D match to TRBD1 (5 bases). V lost 1 base and J 8 bases, leaving 11 bases between the germline ends. This CDR3 region has 13 residues. Germline V gene data show CDR1 as LNHNV and CDR2 as YYDKDF (reference sequence). The CDR3 coding sequence is TGTGCCACCAGCAGAGTGGACACGTCCGGCTACACCTTC. Translated: CATSRVDTSGYTF.

The genes are TRBV25-1 and TRBJ2-7; 7 bases map to TRBD1. Germline V CDR1 and CDR2: MGHDK, SYGVNS. Trimming cost V 3 bases and J 0 bases; bases outside gene matches: 5. CDR3 length: 15 amino acids. CDR3 sequence reads: CASSDRTGFSYEQYF. DNA for the CDR3: TGTGCCAGCAGTGACCGGACAGGATTCTCCTACGAGCAGTACTTC.

V usage is TRBV19 and J usage is TRBJ2-1; 14 nucleotides align to TRBD2. This CDR3 is built from 15 residues. V was pared by 5 bases and J by 8 bases, with 5 bases of the junction left unmatched. Germline-derived CDR1 and CDR2 are LNHDA and SQIVND (reference sequence). CDR3 sequence reads: CASSPGTSGSYEQFF. CDR3 sequence (DNA): TGTGCCAGTAGTCCCGGGACTAGCGGGAGCTATGAGCAGTTCTTC.

The chain carries TRBV7-2 and TRBJ2-1; tentatively, D is TRBD2 (5 bases). The CDR3 has 12 amino acids. The germline CDR1 and CDR2 sequences are SGHTA and FQGNSA. V was shortened by 8 bases and J by 9 bases, with 14 bases between the two germline ends. The CDR3 DNA follows: TGTGCCAGCCGGGCCGCGGGCCTTGAGCAGTTCTTC. Its translation: CASRAAGLEQFF.

The chain carries TRBV5-1 and TRBJ1-1; D is undetermined. The CDR3 is made up of 16 amino acids. The germline V gene encodes CDR1 SGHRS and CDR2 YFSETQ. Trimming removed 0 bases from V and 3 bases from J, with 15 bases in between. The CDR3 region is CASSLALSSRDTEAFF. DNA for the CDR3: TGCGCCAGCAGCTTGGCCTTGAGCTCTCGGGACACTGAAGCTTTCTTT.

The chain combines TRBV6-6 with TRBJ2-1, with D tentatively TRBD1 or TRBD2 (6 bases each). Germline V lookup: CDR1 MNHNY, CDR2 SVGAGI (reference sequence). The CDR3 is 15 amino acids. Between the trimmed V and J ends, which lost 8 bases and 8 bases, there was a span of 22 bases. CDR3 loop: CASARGAGKSHEQFF. The CDR3 coding sequence is TGTGCCAGCGCCAGGGGCGCGGGGAAGTCCCATGAGCAGTTCTTC.

The sample holds one count of this clone. The chain recombines TRBV6-1 with TRBJ2-1; no reliable D call. The germline gives CDR1 MNHNS, CDR2 SASEGT. The CDR3 extends over 12 amino acids. V lost 5 bases, J lost 5 bases, and 7 bases lay in between. As DNA, the CDR3 is TGTGCCAGCAGTAGCAGCGACAATGAGCAGTTCTTC. It translates to CASSSSDNEQFF.

The chain employs TRBV4-1 and TRBJ1-2; D possibly corresponds to TRBD1 (6 bases). The CDR3 runs 14 residues. The V end was cut by 2 bases, the J end by 6 bases, with 13 bases between. Germline V CDR1 and CDR2: MGHRA, YSYEKL. CDR3 sequence: CASSQIYRDDGYTF. The CDR3 DNA sequence: TGCGCCAGCAGCCAAATCTACAGGGATGATGGCTACACCTTC.

The V and J genes are TRBV6-6 and TRBJ2-7, with D possibly being TRBD1 or TRBD2 (5 bases each). The ends were cut back, 6 bases at V and 1 base at J, with 16 bases in the middle. The CDR3 loop spans 15 amino acids. Germline V gene lookup returns CDR1 MNHNY and CDR2 SVGAGI (reference sequence). In nucleotides, the CDR3 is TGTGCCAGCAGCAGAACCCGGGACCATTCCTACGAGCAGTACTTC. Protein: CASSRTRDHSYEQYF.

J is TRBJ2-1 and V is TRBV7-3, with D uncertain. The V end was cut by 2 bases, the J end by 3 bases, with 8 bases between. There are 14 residues in the CDR3. CDR1 is SGHTA and CDR2 is FQGTGA in the germline V gene. CDR3 protein: CASSLAGVYNEQFF. In DNA form, the CDR3 reads TGTGCCAGCAGCTTAGCTGGGGTCTACAATGAGCAGTTCTTC.

The V and J genes are TRBV6-1 and TRBJ2-3; no clear D. Trimming took off 0 bases at V and 7 bases at J, with 8 bases between the two ends. CDR1 MNHNS and CDR2 SASEGT come from the germline V gene. The CDR3 contains 13 residues. CDR3 region: CASSEALVNTQYF. CDR3 DNA: TGTGCCAGCAGTGAAGCTTTAGTGAATACGCAGTATTTT.